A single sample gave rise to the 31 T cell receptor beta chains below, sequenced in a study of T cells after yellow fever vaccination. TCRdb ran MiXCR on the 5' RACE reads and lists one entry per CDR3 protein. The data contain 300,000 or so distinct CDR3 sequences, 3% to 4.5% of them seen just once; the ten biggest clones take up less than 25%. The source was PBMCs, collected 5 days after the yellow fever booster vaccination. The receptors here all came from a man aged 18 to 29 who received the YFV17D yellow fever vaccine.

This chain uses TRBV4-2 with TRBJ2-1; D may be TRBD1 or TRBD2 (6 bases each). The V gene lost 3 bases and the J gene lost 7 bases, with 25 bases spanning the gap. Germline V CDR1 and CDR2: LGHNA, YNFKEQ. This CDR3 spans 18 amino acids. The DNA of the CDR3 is TGTGCCAGCAGCCAGCCAGCAAGGGGGGTTGGGGGTCAGAATGAGCAGTTCTTC. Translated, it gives CASSQPARGVGGQNEQFF.

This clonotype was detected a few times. The CDR3 bases are TGTGCCAGCAGCTTAGGCCCAGGGGGCTCCGCTGAAGCTTTCTTT. This sequence encodes CASSLGPGGSAEAFF. The chain has TRBV7-9 and TRBJ1-1; TRBD1 matches 8 bases. V lost 1 base to trimming and J lost 6 bases; unmatched junction nucleotides: 7. The CDR3 loop spans 15 amino acids. Germline assignment: CDR1 SEHNR and CDR2 FQNEAQ (reference sequence).

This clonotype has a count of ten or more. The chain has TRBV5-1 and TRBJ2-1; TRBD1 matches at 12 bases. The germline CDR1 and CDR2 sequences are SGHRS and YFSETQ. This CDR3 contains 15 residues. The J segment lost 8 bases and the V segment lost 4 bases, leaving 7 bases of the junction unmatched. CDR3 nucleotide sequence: TGCGCCAGCAGCCTCTCCGGGACAGGGGGCGATGAGCAGTTCTTC. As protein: CASSLSGTGGDEQFF. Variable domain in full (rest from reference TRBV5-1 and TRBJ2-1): KAGVTQTPRYLIKTRGQQVTLSCSPISGHRSVSWYQQTPGQGLQFLFEYFSETQRNKGNFPGRFSGRQFSNSRSEMNVSTLELGDSALYLCASSLSGTGGDEQFFGPGTRLTVL.

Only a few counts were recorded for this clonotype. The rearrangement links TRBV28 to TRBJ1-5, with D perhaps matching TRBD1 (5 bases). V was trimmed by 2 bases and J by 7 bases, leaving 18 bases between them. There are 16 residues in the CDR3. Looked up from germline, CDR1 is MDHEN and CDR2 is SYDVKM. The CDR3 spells CASSLARGSGLQPQHF. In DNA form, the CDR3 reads TGTGCCAGCAGTTTAGCCCGGGGGTCGGGGCTCCAGCCCCAGCATTTT.

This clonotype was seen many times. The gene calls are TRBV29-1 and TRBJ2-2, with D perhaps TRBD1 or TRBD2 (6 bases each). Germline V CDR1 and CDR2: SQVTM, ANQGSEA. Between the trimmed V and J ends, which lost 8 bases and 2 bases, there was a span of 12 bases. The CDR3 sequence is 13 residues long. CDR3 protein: CSIGGPNTGELFF. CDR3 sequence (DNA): TGCAGCATTGGGGGGCCCAACACCGGGGAGCTGTTTTTT.

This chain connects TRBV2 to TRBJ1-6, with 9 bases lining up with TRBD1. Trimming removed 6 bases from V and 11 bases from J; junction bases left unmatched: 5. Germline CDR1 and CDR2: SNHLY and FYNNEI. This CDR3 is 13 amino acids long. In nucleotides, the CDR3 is TGTGCCAGCAGGGACAGGGGATTAACACCCCTCCACTTT. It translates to CASRDRGLTPLHF.

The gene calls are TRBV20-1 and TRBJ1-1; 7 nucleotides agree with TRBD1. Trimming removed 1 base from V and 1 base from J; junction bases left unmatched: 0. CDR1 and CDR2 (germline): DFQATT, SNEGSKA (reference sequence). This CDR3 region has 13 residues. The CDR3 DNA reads TGCAGTGCTAGAGGGGACAGGAACACTGAAGCTTTCTTT. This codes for CSARGDRNTEAFF.

DNA of the CDR3: TGCAGTGTTTCGGTGACCGGCAATCAGCCCCAGCATTTT. Amino acids: CSVSVTGNQPQHF. The rearrangement joins TRBV20-1 to TRBJ1-5; no clear D gene. Germline values: CDR1 DFQATT, CDR2 SNEGSKA (reference sequence). Trimming stripped 7 bases from V and 2 bases from J, with 12 bases between. CDR3 length equals 13 residues.

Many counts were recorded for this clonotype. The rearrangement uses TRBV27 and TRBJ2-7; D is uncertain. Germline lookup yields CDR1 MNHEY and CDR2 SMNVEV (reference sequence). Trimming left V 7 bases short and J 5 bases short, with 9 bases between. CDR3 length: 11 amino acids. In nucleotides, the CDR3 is TGTGCCAGCATGGCCGGACACGAGCAGTACTTC. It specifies CASMAGHEQYF.

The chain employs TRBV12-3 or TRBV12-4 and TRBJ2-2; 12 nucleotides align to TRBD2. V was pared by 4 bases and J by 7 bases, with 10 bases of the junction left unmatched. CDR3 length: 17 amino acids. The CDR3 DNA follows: TGTGCCAGCAGTTCGGGACTAGCGGGCACCCTGGGCGGGGAGCTGTTTTTT. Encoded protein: CASSSGLAGTLGGELFF.

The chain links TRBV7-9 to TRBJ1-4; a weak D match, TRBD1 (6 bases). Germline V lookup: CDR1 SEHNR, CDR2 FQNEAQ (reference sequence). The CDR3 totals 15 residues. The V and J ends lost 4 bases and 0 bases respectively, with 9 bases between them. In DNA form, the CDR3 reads TGTGCCAGCAGCTCAGGGGATTCAACTAATGAAAAACTGTTTTTT. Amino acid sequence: CASSSGDSTNEKLFF. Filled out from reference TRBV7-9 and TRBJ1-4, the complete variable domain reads DTGVSQNPRHKITKRGQNVTFRCDPISEHNRLYWYRQTLGQGPEFLTYFQNEAQLEKSRLLSDRFSAERPKGSFSTLEIQRTEQGDSAMYLCASSSGDSTNEKLFFGSGTQLSVL.

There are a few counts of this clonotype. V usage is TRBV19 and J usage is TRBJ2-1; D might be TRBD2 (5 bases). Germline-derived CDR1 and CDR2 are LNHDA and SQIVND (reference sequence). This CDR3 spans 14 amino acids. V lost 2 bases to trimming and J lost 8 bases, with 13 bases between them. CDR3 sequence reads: CASSIIGRADEQFF. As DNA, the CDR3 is TGTGCCAGTAGTATAATCGGGCGGGCGGATGAGCAGTTCTTC.

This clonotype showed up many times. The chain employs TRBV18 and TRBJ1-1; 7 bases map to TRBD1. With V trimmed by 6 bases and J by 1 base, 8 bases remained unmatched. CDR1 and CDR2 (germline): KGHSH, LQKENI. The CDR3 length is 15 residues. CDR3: CASSREGAGNTEAFF. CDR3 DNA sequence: TGTGCCAGCTCGCGCGAGGGGGCGGGGAACACTGAAGCTTTCTTT.

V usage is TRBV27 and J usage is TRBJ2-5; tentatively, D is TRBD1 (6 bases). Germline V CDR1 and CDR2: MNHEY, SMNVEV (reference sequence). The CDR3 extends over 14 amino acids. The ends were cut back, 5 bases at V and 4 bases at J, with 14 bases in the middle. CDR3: CASSIHRAGETQYF. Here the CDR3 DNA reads TGTGCCAGCAGTATCCACAGGGCAGGAGAGACCCAGTACTTC.

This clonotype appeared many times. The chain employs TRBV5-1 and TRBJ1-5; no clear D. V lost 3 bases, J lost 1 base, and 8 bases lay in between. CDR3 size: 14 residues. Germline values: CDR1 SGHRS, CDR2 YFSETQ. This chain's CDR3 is CASSSGPSNQPQHF. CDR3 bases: TGCGCCAGCAGCTCGGGCCCCAGCAATCAGCCCCAGCATTTT. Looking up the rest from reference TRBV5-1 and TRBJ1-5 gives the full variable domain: KAGVTQTPRYLIKTRGQQVTLSCSPISGHRSVSWYQQTPGQGLQFLFEYFSETQRNKGNFPGRFSGRQFSNSRSEMNVSTLELGDSALYLCASSSGPSNQPQHFGDGTRLSIL.

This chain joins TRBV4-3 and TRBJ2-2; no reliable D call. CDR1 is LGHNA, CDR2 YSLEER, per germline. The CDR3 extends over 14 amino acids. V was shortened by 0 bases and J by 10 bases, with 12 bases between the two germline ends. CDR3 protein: CASSQDLRLEELFF. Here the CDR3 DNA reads TGCGCCAGCAGCCAAGATCTTAGGCTGGAGGAGCTGTTTTTT.

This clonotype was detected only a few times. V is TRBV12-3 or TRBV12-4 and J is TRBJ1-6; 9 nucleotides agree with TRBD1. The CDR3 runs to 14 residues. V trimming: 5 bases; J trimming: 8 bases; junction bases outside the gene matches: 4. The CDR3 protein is CASSAQGAYSPLHF. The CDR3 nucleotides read TGTGCCAGCAGTGCACAGGGGGCATATTCACCCCTCCACTTT.

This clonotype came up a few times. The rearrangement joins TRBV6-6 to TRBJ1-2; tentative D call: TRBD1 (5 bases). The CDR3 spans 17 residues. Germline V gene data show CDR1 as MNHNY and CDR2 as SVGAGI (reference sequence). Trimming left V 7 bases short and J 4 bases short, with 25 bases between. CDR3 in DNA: TGTGCCAGCATACGGGGGGGTTTTCCCGACTCATTCTATGGCTACACCTTC. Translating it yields CASIRGGFPDSFYGYTF.

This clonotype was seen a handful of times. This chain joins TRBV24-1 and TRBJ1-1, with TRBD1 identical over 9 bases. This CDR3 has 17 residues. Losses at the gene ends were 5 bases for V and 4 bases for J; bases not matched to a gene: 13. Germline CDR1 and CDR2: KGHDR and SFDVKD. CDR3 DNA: TGTGCCACCAGTGGGGTCCCGGGACAGGGCAGGAGCACTGAAGCTTTCTTT. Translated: CATSGVPGQGRSTEAFF.

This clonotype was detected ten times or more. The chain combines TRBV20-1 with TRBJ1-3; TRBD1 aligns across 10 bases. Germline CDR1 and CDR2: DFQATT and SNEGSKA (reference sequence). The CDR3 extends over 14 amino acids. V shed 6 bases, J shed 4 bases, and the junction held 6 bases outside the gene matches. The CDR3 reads CSAPDRGIGNTIYF. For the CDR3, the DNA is TGCAGTGCCCCGGACAGGGGGATCGGAAACACCATATATTTT.

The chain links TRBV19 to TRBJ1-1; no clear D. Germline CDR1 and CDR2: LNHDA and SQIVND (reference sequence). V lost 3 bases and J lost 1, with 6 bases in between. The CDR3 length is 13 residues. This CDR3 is CASSIFQNTEAFF. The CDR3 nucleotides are TGTGCCAGTAGTATCTTCCAGAACACTGAAGCTTTCTTT.

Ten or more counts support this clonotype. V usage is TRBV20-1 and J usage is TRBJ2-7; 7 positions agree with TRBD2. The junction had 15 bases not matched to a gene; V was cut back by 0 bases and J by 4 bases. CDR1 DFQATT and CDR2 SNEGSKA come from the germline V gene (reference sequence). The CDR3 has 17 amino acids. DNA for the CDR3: TGCAGTGCTAGAGATATCTTCGCTAGCGGAATCTTATACGAGCAGTACTTC. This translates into CSARDIFASGILYEQYF.

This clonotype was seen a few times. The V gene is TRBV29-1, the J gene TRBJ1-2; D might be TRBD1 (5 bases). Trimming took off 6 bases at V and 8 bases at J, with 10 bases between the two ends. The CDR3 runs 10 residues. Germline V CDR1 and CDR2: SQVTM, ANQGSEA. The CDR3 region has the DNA TGCAGCGTCGTTCCAGGGGGCTACACCTTC. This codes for CSVVPGGYTF.

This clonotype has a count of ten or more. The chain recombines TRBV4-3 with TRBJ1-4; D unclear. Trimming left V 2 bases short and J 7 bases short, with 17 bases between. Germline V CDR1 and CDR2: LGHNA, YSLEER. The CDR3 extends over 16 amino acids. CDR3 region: CASSQSLTHTGEKLFF. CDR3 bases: TGCGCCAGCAGCCAATCCCTGACCCACACTGGTGAAAAACTGTTTTTT.

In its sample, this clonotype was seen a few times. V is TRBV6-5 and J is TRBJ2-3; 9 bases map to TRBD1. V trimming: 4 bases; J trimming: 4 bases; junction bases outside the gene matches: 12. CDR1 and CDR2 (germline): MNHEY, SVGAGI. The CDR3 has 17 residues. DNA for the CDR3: TGTGCCAGCAGTTTCGGTTCGCGGGACAGGGCCCCAGATACGCAGTATTTT. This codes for CASSFGSRDRAPDTQYF.

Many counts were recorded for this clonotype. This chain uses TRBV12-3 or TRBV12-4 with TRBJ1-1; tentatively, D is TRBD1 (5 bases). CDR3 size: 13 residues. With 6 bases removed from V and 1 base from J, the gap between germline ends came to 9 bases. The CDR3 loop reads CASSPGRNTEAFF. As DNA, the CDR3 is TGTGCCAGCAGCCCAGGGAGGAACACTGAAGCTTTCTTT.

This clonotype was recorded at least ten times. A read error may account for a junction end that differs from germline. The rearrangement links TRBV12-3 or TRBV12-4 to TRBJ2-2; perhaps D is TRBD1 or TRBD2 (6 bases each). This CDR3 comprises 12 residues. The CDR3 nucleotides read TGTGCCAGCAGTCCCCAGGGGCGGGAACTGTTTTTT. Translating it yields CASSPQGRELFF.

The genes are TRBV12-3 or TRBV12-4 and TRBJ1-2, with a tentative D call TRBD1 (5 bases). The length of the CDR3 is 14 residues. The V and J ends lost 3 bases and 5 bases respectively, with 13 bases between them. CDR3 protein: CASSLGRVRYGYTF. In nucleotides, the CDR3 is TGTGCCAGCAGTTTGGGCAGGGTGAGGTATGGCTACACCTTC.

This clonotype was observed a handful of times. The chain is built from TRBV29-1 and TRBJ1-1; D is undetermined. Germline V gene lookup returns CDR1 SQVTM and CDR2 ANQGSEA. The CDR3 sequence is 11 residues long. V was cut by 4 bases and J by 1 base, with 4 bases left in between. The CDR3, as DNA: TGCAGCGTTGTTTCGAACACTGAAGCTTTCTTT. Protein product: CSVVSNTEAFF.

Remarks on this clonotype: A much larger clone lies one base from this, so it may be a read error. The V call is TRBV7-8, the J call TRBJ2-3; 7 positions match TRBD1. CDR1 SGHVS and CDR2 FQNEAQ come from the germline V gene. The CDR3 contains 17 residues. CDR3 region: CASSPGTSILGTATQYF. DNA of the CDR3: TGTGCCAGCAGCCCAGGGACCTCAATCCTCGGGACAGCTACGCAGTATTTT.

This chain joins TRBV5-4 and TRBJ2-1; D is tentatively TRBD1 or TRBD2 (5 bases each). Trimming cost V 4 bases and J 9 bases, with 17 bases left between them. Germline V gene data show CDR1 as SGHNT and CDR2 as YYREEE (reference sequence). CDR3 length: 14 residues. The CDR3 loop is CASSPDSQRGEQFF. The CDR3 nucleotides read TGTGCCAGCAGCCCGGACTCTCAAAGGGGTGAGCAGTTCTTC.